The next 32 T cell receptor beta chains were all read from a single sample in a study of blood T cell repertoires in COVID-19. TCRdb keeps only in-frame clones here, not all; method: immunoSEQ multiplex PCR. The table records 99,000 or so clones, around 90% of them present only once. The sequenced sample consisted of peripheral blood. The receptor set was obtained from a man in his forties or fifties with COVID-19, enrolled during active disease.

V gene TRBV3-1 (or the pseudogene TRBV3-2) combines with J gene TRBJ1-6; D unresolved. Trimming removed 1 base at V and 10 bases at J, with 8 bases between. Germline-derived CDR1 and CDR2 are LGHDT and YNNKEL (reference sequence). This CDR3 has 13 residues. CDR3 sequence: CASSQVGSSPLHF. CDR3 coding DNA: TGTGCCAGCAGCCAAGTAGGGAGCTCACCCCTCCACTTT.

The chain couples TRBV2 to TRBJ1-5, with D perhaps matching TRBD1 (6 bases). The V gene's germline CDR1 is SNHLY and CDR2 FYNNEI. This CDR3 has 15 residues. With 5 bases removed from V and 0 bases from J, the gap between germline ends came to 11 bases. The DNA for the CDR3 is TGTGCCAGCAGTTGGACAGTTGTTAGCAATCAGCCCCAGCATTTT. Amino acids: CASSWTVVSNQPQHF. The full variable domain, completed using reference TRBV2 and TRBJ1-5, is EPEVTQTPSHQVTQMGQEVILRCVPISNHLYFYWYRQILGQKVEFLVSFYNNEISEKSEIFDDQFSVERPDGSNFTLKIRSTKLEDSAMYFCASSWTVVSNQPQHFGDGTRLSIL.

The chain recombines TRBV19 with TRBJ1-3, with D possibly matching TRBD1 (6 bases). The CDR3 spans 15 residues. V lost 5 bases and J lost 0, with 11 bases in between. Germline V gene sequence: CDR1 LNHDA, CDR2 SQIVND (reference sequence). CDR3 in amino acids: CASSLGTLSGNTIYF. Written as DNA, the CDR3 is TGTGCCAGTAGTCTCGGGACACTCTCTGGAAACACCATATATTTT.

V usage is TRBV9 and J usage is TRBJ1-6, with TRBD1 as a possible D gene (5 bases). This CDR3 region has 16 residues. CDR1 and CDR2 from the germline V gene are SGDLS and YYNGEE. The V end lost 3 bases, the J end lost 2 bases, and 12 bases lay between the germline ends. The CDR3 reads CASSADAGAYNSPLHF. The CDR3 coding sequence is TGTGCCAGCAGCGCCGACGCGGGGGCCTATAATTCACCCCTCCACTTT.

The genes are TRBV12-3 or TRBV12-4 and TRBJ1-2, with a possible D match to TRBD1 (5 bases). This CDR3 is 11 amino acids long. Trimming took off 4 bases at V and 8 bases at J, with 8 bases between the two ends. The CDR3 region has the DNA TGTGCCAGCAGTTCTTGGGGCGGCTACACCTTC. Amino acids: CASSSWGGYTF.

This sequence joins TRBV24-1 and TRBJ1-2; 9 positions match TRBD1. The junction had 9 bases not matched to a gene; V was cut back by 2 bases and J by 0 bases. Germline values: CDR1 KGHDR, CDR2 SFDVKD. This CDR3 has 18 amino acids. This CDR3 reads CATSDSGGQGLANYGYTF. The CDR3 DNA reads TGTGCCACCAGTGATTCCGGAGGACAGGGGTTAGCTAACTATGGCTACACCTTC.

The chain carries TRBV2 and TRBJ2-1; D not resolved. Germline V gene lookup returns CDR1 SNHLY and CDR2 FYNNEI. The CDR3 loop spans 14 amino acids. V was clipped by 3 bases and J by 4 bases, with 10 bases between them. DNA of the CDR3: TGTGCCAGCAGTGATCCCGGGTGGTACAATGAGCAGTTCTTC. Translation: CASSDPGWYNEQFF.

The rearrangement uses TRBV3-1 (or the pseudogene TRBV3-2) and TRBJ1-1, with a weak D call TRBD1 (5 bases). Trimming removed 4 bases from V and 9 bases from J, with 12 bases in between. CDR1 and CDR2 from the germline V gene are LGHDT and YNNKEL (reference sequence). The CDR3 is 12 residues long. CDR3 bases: TGTGCCAGCAGCCTAGAGGGACTGAAAGCTTTCTTT. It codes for CASSLEGLKAFF.

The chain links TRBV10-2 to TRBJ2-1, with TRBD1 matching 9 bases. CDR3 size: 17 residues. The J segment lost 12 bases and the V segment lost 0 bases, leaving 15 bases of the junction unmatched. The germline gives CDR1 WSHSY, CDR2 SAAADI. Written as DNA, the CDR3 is TGCGCCAGCAGTGAGTCGGGACAGGGCCACGGAGGTGTGGGGCAGTTCTTC. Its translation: CASSESGQGHGGVGQFF.

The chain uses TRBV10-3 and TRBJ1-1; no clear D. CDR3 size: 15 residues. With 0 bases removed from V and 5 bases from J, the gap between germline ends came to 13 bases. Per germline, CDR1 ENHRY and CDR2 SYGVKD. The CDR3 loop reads CAISESKGGRTEAFF. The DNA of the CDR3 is TGTGCCATCAGTGAGTCGAAGGGAGGGAGGACTGAAGCTTTCTTT.

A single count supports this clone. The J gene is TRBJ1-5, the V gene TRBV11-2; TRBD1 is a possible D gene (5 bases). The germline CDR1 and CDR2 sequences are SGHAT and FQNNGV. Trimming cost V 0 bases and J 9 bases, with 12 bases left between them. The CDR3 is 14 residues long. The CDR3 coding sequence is TGTGCCAGCAGCTTAGACCCGCAGGGTGGGCCCCAGCATTTT. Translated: CASSLDPQGGPQHF.

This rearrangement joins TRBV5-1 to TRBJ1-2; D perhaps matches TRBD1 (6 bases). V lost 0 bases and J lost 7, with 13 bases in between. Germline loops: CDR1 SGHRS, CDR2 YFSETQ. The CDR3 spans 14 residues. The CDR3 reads CASSLDPGVGGYTF. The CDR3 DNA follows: TGCGCCAGCAGCTTGGATCCAGGGGTCGGTGGCTACACCTTC.

CDR3 loop: CASKGRTSGHEQYF. The DNA for the CDR3 is TGTGCCAGCAAGGGAAGGACTAGCGGACACGAGCAGTACTTC. V usage is TRBV2 and J usage is TRBJ2-7; 10 bases line up with TRBD2. The germline V gene has CDR1 SNHLY and CDR2 FYNNEI. V shed 7 bases, J shed 5 bases, and the junction held 8 bases outside the gene matches. This CDR3 is built from 14 residues.

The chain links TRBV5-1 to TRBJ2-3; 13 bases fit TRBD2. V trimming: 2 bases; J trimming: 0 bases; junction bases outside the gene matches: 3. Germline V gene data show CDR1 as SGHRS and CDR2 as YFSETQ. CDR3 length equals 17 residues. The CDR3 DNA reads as TGCGCCAGCAGCTTACGGACTAGCGGGGGCAGCACAGATACGCAGTATTTT. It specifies CASSLRTSGGSTDTQYF.

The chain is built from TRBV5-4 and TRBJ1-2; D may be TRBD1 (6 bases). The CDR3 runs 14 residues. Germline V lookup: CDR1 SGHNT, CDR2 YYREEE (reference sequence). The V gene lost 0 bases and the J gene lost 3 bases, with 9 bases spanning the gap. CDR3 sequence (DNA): TGTGCCAGCAGCTTGGTTGACAGGCACTATGGCTACACCTTC. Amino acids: CASSLVDRHYGYTF.

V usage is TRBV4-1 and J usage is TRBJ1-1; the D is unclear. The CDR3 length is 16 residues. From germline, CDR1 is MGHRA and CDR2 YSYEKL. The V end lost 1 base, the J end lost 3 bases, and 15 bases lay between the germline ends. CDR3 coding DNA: TGCGCCAGCAGCCAAGCGGTCGGAGGGTTTTACACTGAAGCTTTCTTT. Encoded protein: CASSQAVGGFYTEAFF.

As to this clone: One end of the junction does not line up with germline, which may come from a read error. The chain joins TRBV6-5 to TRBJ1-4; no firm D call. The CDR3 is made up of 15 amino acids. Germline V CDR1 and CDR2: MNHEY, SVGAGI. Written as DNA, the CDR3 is TGTGCCAGCAGTTACTCGCGGTCAACGAATGAAAAACTGTTTTTT. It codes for CASSYSRSTNEKLFF.

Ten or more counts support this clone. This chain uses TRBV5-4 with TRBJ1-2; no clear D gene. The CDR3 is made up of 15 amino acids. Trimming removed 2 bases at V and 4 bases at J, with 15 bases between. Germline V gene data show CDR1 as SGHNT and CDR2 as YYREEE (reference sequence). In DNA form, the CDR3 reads TGTGCCAGCAGCTTAGATGAGATGGGCAGCTATGGCTACACCTTC. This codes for CASSLDEMGSYGYTF. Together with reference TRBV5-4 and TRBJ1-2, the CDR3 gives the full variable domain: ETGVTQSPTHLIKTRGQQVTLRCSSQSGHNTVSWYQQALGQGPQFIFQYYREEENGRGNFPPRFSGLQFPNYSSELNVNALELDDSALYLCASSLDEMGSYGYTFGSGTRLTVV.

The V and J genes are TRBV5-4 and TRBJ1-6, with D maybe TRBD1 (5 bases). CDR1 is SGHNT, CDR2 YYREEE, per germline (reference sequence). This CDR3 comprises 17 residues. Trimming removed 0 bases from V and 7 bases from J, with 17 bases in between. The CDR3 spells CASSLARGRGVNSPLHF. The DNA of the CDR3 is TGTGCCAGCAGCTTGGCCCGAGGAAGGGGCGTCAATTCACCCCTCCACTTT. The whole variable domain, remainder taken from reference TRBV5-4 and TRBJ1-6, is ETGVTQSPTHLIKTRGQQVTLRCSSQSGHNTVSWYQQALGQGPQFIFQYYREEENGRGNFPPRFSGLQFPNYSSELNVNALELDDSALYLCASSLARGRGVNSPLHFGNGTRLTVT.

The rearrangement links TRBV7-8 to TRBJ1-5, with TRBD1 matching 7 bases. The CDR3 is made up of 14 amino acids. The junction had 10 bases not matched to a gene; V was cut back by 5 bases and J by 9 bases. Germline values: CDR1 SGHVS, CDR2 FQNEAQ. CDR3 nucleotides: TGTGCCAGCAGCCCCGGGAGGGGGACAGCGCCCCAGCATTTT. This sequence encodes CASSPGRGTAPQHF.

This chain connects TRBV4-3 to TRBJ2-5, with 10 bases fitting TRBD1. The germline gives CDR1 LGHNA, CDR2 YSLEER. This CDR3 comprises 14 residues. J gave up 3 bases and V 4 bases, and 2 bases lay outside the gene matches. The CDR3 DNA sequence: TGCGCCAGCAGCCGCGGACAGGGGGAAGAGACCCAGTACTTC. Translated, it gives CASSRGQGEETQYF.

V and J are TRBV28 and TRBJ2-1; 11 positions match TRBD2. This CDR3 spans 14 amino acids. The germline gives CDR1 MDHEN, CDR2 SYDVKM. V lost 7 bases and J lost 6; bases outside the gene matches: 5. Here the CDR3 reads CASTRTSGRNEQFF. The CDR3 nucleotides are TGTGCCAGCACCCGGACTAGCGGGCGCAATGAGCAGTTCTTC.

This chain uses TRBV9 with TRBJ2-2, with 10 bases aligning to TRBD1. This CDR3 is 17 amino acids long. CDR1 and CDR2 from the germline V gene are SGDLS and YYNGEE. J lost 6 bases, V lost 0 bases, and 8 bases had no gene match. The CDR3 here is CASSVALWGQGSGELFF. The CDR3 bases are TGTGCCAGCAGCGTAGCCCTTTGGGGACAGGGGTCCGGGGAGCTGTTTTTT.

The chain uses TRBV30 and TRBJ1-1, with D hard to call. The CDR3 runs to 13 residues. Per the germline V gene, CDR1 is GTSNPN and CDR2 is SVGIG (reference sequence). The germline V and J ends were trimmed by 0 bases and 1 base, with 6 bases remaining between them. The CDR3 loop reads CAWSVFRNTEAFF. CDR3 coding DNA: TGTGCCTGGAGTGTTTTCCGGAACACTGAAGCTTTCTTT.

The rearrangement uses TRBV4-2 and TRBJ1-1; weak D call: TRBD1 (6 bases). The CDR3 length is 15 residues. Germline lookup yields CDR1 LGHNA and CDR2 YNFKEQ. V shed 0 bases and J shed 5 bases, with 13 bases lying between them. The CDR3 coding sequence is TGTGCCAGCAGCCAAGATTGGCAGGGGAGAACTGAAGCTTTCTTT. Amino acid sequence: CASSQDWQGRTEAFF.

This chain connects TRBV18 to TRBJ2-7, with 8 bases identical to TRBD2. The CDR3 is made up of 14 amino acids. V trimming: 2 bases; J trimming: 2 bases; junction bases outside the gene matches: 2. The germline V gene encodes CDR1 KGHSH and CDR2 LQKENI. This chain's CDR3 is CASSPSGGPYEQYF. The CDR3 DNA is TGTGCCAGCTCACCAAGCGGGGGACCCTACGAGCAGTACTTC.

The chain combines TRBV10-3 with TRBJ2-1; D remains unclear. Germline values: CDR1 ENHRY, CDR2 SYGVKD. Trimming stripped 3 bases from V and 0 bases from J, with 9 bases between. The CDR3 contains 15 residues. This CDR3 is CAISDRSNSYNEQFF. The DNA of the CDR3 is TGTGCCATCAGTGACCGGTCTAACTCCTACAATGAGCAGTTCTTC.

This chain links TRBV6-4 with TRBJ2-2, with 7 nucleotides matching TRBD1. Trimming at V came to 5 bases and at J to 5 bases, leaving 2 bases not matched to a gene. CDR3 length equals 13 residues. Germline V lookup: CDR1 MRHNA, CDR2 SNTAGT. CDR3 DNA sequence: TGTGCCAGCAGTATGGGACAGACCGGGGAGCTGTTTTTT. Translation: CASSMGQTGELFF.

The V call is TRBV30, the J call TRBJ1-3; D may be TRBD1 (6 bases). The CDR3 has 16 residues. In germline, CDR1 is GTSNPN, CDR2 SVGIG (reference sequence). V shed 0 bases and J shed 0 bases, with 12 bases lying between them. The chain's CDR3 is CAWSVAGVSSGNTIYF. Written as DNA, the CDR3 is TGTGCCTGGAGTGTGGCAGGGGTTTCCTCTGGAAACACCATATATTTT.

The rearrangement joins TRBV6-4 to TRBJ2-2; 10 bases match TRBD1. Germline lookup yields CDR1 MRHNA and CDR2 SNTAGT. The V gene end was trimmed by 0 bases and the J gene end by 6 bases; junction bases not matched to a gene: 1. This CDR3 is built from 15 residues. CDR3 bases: TGTGCCAGCAGTGACTCGGGACAGGGGTCCGGGGAGCTGTTTTTT. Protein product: CASSDSGQGSGELFF.

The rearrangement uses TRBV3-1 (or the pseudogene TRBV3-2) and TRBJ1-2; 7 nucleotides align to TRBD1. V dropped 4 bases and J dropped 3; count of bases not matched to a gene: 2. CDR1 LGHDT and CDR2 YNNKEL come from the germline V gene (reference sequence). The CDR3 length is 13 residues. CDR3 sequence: CASSLQGDYGYTF. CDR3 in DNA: TGTGCCAGCAGCCTCCAGGGGGACTATGGCTACACCTTC.

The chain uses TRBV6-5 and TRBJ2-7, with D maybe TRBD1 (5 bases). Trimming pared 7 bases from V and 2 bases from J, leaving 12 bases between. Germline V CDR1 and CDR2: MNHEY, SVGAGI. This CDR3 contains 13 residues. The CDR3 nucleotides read TGTGCCAGCAAAACAGGCATCCCCTACGAGCAGTACTTC. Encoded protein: CASKTGIPYEQYF.